This T cell receptor (beta chain) is from a study of response to subunit inactivated influenza vaccine (dated by TCRdb to 2016 to 2019). As for the study more broadly: Deep quantitative profiling of the T cell receptor repertoire was used in the study to follow responses to a trivalent subunit inactivated influenza vaccine. Broad study findings and their caveats: The authors proposed that each seasonal influenza vaccination may bring in only a limited number of new T cells.

The library was built by means of RT-PCR. The reads were generated on an Illumina HiSeq 2500. TCRdb trimmed public reads at Q25 via fastp, called clones via MiXCR and kept in-frame beta chains. Rows matching on CDR3 protein sequence are summarized as one entry with the most common DNA and genes. The sample data list a few hundred thousand distinct CDR3 sequences, and 20% to 25% of these were observed just once. Clones ranked in the top ten supply about 9.3% of the sample. V lost 7 bases and J lost 1 base; the stretch between them is 19 bases long. CDR1 and CDR2 are drawn from the germline V gene: SNHLY, FYNNEI. The CDR3 contains 16 residues, cysteine and phenylalanine counted. Only the CDR3 DNA is retained, 48 bases long and in frame from the first base. Turning to this clonotype: It lacks a known antigen. No qualities accompany the bases; no much larger clone lies one base away.

Here the sequenced sample was PBMCs from blood, taken roughly 20 months after vaccination. The sequence links TRBV2 to TRBJ1-1, and TRBD1 may be the D gene, going by 6 matching bases. The clonotype was recovered from a man aged 50-75 years who received an inactivated influenza vaccine. Donor details come from another sample of the same person, matched by shared clones. This receptor carries the CDR3 CASKAEPGTRNTEAFF. The DNA sequence is TGTGCCAGCAAAGCAGAACCCGGGACAAGGAACACTGAAGCTTTCTTT.